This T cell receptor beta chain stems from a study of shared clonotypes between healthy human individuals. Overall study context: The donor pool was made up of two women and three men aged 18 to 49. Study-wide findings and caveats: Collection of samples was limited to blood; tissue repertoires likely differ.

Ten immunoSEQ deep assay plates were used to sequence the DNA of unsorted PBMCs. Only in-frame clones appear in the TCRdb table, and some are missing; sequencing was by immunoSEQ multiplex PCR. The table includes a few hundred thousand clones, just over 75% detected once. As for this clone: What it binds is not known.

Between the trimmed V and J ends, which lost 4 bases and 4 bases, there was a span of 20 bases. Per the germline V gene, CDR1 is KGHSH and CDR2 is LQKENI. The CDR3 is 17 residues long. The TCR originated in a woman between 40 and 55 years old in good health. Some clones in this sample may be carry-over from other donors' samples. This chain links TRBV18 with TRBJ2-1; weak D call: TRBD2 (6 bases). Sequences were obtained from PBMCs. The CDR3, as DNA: TGTGCCAGCTCACGGACCCTAATCGCGGCGGGATACAATGAGCAGTTCTTC. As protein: CASSRTLIAAGYNEQFF.